This T cell receptor (beta chain) was observed in a study of blood T cell repertoires in COVID-19. For the study at large: The study drew acute and convalescent COVID-19 samples from the United States, Italy and Spain. Nucleic acid was either cDNA or gDNA, and it came from T cells, B-cell-depleted T cells, or PBMCs.

This clone occurred a few times. Produced via immunoSEQ multiplex PCR; TCRdb's table is partial and in-frame only. The data contain approximately 210,000 clones, 81% of them singletons. Participants were aged roughly 18 to 90 years from roughly 25 US areas. J gave up 1 base and V 5 bases, and 5 bases lay outside the gene matches. This CDR3 is 14 amino acids long. Per the germline V gene, CDR1 is KGHSH and CDR2 is LQKENI. Sequencing was done on a sample of PBMCs or T cells enriched from blood (not recorded which). The rearrangement uses TRBV18 and TRBJ2-7; TRBD1 matches 7 bases. The sequence was collected from a woman between 45 and 65 years old with acute COVID-19. Written as DNA, the CDR3 is TGTGCCAGCTCATCCGACAGGGAATCCTACGAGCAGTACTTC. Amino acids: CASSSDRESYEQYF.